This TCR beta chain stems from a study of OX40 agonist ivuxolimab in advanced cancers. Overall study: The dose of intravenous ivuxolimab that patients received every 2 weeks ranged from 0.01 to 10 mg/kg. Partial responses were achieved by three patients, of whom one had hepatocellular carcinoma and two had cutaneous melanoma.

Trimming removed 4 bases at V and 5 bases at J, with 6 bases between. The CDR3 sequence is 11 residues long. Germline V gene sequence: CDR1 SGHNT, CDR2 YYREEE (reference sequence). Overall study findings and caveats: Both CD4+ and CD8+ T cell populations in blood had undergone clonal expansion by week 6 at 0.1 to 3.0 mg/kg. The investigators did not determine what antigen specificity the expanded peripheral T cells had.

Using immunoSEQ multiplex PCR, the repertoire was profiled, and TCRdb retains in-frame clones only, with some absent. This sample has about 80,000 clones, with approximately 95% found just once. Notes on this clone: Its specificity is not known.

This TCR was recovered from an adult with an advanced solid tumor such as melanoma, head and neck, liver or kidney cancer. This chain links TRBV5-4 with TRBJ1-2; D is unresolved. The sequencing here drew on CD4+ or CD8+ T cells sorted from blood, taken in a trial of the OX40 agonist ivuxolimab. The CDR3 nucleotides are TGTGCCAGCAGCGAAAATTATGGCTACACCTTC. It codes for CASSENYGYTF.